Listed below are T cell receptor beta chains from one sample, sequenced in a study of shared clonotypes between healthy human individuals. Clones were read by immunoSEQ multiplex PCR, and TCRdb kept only the in-frame ones, dropping some. The sample has 2 million to 2.5 million clones, almost 96% seen once; the top ten hold approximately 0.13%. Sequencing was performed on naive CD4+ T cells sorted from blood. All receptors derive from a man aged 18 to 35 in good health. Each CDR3 is given with its conserved first and last residue. A D gene is named only where the DNA matches it firmly. Size is omitted from some rows. Given values are once, few, many or a class for expanded clones.

>NA|TRBJ1-1|TRBV5-1|few
TGCGCCAGCAGCTTGCGGAAGAACACTGAAGCTTTCTTT
CASSLRKNTEAFF
>NA|TRBJ1-6|TRBV30|NA
TGTGCCTGGCGCCGGTCGGCTTGGAATTCACCCCTCCACTTT
CAWRRSAWNSPLHF
>TRBD2|TRBJ2-1|TRBV18|NA
TGTGCCAGCTCACCACTAGCGGGAGTTGACAATGAGCAGTTCTTC
CASSPLAGVDNEQFF
>NA|TRBJ2-7|TRBV5-5|NA
TGTGCCAGCAGCCCCGGGCGACTGGGGTACGAGCAGTACTTC
CASSPGRLGYEQYF
>TRBD1|TRBJ2-7|TRBV4-1|NA
TGCGCCAGCAGCCCGGGACAGGGTGGGTACGAGCAGTACTTC
CASSPGQGGYEQYF
>TRBD2|TRBJ2-1|TRBV28|NA
TGTGCCAGCAGTTTAGGCGGGGGGGTCAATGAGCAGTTCTTC
CASSLGGGVNEQFF
>NA|TRBJ2-3|TRBV9|NA
TGTGCCAGCAGCCCCGGGCCTCGCACAGATACGCAGTATTTT
CASSPGPRTDTQYF
>NA|TRBJ2-7|TRBV27|NA
TGTGCCAGCAGCGCCACCGACCACTTCGCGCAGTACTTC
CASSATDHFAQYF
>NA|TRBJ1-1|TRBV10-3|NA
TGTGCCATCAGTGAGAGTGGGGGGGCATGGACTGAAGCTTTCTTT
CAISESGGAWTEAFF
>NA|TRBJ2-7|TRBV29-1|NA
TGCAGCGTTGAAGATCAGAGGGGAAACGAGCAGTACTTC
CSVEDQRGNEQYF
>TRBD1|TRBJ2-5|TRBV2|once
TGTGCCAGCACCGGACAGGGTGAGACCCAGTACTTC
CASTGQGETQYF
>NA|TRBJ2-1|TRBV15|NA
TGTGCCACCAGCAGAAGAGGGCGGGTTGGGTACAATGAGCAGTTCTTC
CATSRRGRVGYNEQFF
>NA|TRBJ2-1|TRBV4-1|once
TGCGCCAGCAGCCAGATCAAGGGGCGGGTCTTCTACAATGAGCAGTTCTTC
CASSQIKGRVFYNEQFF
>NA|TRBJ1-1|TRBV30|NA
TGTGCCTGGAGGACGGGTAGTAACACTGAAGCTTTCTTT
CAWRTGSNTEAFF
>NA|TRBJ1-2|TRBV28|NA
TGTGCCAGCAGTTTGAGGCAGGGCAACTATGGCTACACCTTC
CASSLRQGNYGYTF
>TRBD1|TRBJ1-6|TRBV5-1|NA
TGCGCCAGCAGCTCGGTAACAGGGGCTTACTCACCCCTCCACTTT
CASSSVTGAYSPLHF
>NA|TRBJ1-1|TRBV6-5|NA
TGTGCCAGCAGACGAACAGGGTTCACTGAAGCTTTCTTT
CASRRTGFTEAFF
>NA|TRBJ1-5|TRBV14|NA
TGTGCCAGCAGCCAAGGTCTGGCCCAGCCCCAGCATTTT
CASSQGLAQPQHF
>NA|TRBJ2-1|TRBV6-1|once
TGTGCCAGCAGTGAATCCGTATCAGAGCAGTTCTTC
CASSESVSEQFF
>NA|TRBJ1-1|TRBV6-1|NA
TGTGCCAGCAGTGCGCAGGACCCGTCTGAAGCTTTCTTT
CASSAQDPSEAFF
>TRBD2|TRBJ2-7|TRBV2|NA
TGTGCCAGCAACCACCCGGGACTAGCGGACTCCTACGAGCAGTACTTC
CASNHPGLADSYEQYF
>NA|TRBJ1-2|TRBV2|NA
TGTGCCAGCAGTGAGGAGCTGGGTGGCTACACCTTC
CASSEELGGYTF
>NA|TRBJ2-7|TRBV4-1|NA
TGCGCCAGCAGCCAGAGTGGCCAGACCACAACCTACGAGCAGTACTTC
CASSQSGQTTTYEQYF
>TRBD2|TRBJ2-3|TRBV5-1|NA
TGCGCCAGCAGCTCGGGACTAGCGGGAGTTTTGGATACGCAGTATTTT
CASSSGLAGVLDTQYF
>TRBD2|TRBJ2-3|TRBV30|NA
TGTGCCTGGAGTCCTCAGGGAGGGGCGCAGTATTTT
CAWSPQGGAQYF
>NA|TRBJ2-6|TRBV18|NA
TGTGCCAGCTCACGGGACACTGGGGCCAACGTCCTGACTTTC
CASSRDTGANVLTF